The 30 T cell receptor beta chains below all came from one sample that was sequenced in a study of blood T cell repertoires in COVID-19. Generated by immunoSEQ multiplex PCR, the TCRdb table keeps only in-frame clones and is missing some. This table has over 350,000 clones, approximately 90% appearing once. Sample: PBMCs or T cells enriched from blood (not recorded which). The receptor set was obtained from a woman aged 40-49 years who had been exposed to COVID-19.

DNA of the CDR3: TGTGCCAGCAGCCCAAAAGGACAGGGTTTAGCCAAAAACATTCAGTACTTC. Protein product: CASSPKGQGLAKNIQYF. This rearrangement joins TRBV9 to TRBJ2-4; 8 bases fit TRBD1. CDR3 length: 17 amino acids. CDR1 is SGDLS and CDR2 is YYNGEE in the germline V gene. The trim removed 4 bases at V and 0 bases at J, leaving 9 bases unmatched.

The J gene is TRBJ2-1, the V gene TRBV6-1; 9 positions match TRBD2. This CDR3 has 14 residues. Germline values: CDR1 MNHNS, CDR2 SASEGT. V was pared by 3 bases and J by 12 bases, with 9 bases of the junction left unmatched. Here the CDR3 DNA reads TGTGCCAGCAGTGAGGCGGGGGGGCCTTTCCCGCAGTTCTTC. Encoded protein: CASSEAGGPFPQFF.

CDR3 loop: CASSRPKGSGYTDTQYF. CDR3 nucleotide sequence: TGCGCCAGCAGCCGCCCCAAGGGTAGCGGCTACACAGATACGCAGTATTTT. The chain recombines TRBV4-1 with TRBJ2-3; D is perhaps TRBD2 (6 bases). CDR1 MGHRA and CDR2 YSYEKL come from the germline V gene. The germline V and J ends were trimmed by 4 bases and 2 bases, with 19 bases remaining between them. The length of the CDR3 is 17 residues.

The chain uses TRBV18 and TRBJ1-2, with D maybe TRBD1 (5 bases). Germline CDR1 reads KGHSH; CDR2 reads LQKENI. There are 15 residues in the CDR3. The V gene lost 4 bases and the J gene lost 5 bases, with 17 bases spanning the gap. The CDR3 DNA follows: TGTGCCAGCTCACTGGTCCAGGGTGATAGGTATGGCTACACCTTC. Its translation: CASSLVQGDRYGYTF.

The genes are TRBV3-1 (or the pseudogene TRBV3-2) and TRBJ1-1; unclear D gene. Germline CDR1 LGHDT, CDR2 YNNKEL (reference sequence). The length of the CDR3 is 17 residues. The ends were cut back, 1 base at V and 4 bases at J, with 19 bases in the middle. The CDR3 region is CASSQVGRLTLITEAFF. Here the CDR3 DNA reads TGTGCCAGCAGCCAAGTTGGGAGACTGACGTTGATCACTGAAGCTTTCTTT.

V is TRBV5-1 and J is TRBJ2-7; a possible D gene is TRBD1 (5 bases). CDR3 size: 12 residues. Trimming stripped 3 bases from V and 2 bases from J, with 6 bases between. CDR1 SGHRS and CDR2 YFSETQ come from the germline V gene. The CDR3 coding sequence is TGCGCCAGCAGCTCAGGGACCTACGAGCAGTACTTC. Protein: CASSSGTYEQYF. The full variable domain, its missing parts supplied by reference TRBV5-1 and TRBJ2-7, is KAGVTQTPRYLIKTRGQQVTLSCSPISGHRSVSWYQQTPGQGLQFLFEYFSETQRNKGNFPGRFSGRQFSNSRSEMNVSTLELGDSALYLCASSSGTYEQYFGPGTRLTVT.

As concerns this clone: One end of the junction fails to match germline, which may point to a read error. This CDR3 is CASSTTSGSLHF. For the CDR3, the DNA is TGTGCCAGCAGCACAACTAGCGGGAGTTTGCACTTC. The chain joins TRBV7-9 to TRBJ2-5; TRBD2 matches at 11 bases. Germline CDR1 and CDR2: SEHNR and FQNEAQ (reference sequence). CDR3 length: 12 residues. Full variable domain (missing parts from reference TRBV7-9 and TRBJ2-5): DTGVSQNPRHKITKRGQNVTFRCDPISEHNRLYWYRQTLGQGPEFLTYFQNEAQLEKSRLLSDRFSAERPKGSFSTLEIQRTEQGDSAMYLCASSTTSGSLHFGPGTRLLVL.

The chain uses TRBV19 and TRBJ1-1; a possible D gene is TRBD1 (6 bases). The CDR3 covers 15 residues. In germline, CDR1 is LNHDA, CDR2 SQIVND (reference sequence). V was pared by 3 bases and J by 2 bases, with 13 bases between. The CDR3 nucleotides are TGTGCCAGTAGTATCAACGGACAGTTCAACACTGAAGCTTTCTTT. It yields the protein CASSINGQFNTEAFF.

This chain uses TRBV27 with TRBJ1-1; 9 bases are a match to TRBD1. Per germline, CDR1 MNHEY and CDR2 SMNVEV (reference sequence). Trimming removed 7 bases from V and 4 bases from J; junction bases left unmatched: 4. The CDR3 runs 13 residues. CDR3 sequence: CASNRQGGTEAFF. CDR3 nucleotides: TGTGCCAGCAATCGACAGGGGGGCACTGAAGCTTTCTTT.

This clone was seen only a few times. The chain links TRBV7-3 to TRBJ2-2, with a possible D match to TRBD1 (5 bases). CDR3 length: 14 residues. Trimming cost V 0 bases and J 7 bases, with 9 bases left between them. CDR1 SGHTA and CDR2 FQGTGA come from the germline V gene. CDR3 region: CASSLTAGIGELFF. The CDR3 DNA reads TGTGCCAGCAGCTTAACCGCAGGGATCGGGGAGCTGTTTTTT.

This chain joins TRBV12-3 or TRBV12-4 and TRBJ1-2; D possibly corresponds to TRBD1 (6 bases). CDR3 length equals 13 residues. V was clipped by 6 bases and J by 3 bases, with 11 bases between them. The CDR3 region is CASSQQGYYGYTF. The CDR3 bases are TGTGCCAGCAGCCAACAGGGTTACTATGGCTACACCTTC.

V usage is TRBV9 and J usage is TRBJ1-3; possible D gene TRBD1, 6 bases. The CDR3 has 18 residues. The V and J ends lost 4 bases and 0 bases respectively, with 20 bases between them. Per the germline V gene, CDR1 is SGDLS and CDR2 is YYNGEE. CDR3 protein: CASSPIGRDTVSGNTIYF. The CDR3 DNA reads TGTGCCAGCAGCCCAATAGGTAGGGACACTGTCTCTGGAAACACCATATATTTT.

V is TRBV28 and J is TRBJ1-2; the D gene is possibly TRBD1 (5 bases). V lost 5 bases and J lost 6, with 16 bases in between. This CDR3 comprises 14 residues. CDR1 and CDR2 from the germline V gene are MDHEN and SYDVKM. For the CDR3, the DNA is TGTGCCAGCAGTACGTTAGGGGTTAGGGATGGCTACACCTTC. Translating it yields CASSTLGVRDGYTF.

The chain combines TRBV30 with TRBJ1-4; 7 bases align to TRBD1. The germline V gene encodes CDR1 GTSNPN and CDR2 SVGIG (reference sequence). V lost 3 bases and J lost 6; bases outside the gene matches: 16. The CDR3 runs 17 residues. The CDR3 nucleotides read TGTGCCTGGAGCCCAGGGACAGCCCGCAAAAGGGATGAAAAACTGTTTTTT. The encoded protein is CAWSPGTARKRDEKLFF.

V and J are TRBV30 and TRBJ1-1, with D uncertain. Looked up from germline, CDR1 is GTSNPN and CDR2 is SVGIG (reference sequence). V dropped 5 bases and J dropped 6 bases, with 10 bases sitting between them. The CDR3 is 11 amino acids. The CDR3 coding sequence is TGTGCCTGGTCTGCACGGGCTGAAGCTTTCTTT. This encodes CAWSARAEAFF.

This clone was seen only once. Written as DNA, the CDR3 is TGCAGCTACTCGGGAGGTGTTGGCTACACCTTC. Its translation is CSYSGGVGYTF. The V and J genes are TRBV29-1 and TRBJ1-2; D uncertain. The length of the CDR3 is 11 residues. Germline CDR1 SQVTM, CDR2 ANQGSEA. V lost 8 bases and J 7 bases, leaving 14 bases between the germline ends.

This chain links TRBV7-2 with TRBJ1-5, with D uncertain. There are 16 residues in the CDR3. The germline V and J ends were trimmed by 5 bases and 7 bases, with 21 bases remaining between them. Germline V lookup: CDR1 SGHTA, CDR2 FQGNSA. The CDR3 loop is CASSQTFGGLEQPQHF. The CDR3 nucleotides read TGTGCCAGCAGCCAAACTTTTGGCGGATTGGAGCAGCCCCAGCATTTT.

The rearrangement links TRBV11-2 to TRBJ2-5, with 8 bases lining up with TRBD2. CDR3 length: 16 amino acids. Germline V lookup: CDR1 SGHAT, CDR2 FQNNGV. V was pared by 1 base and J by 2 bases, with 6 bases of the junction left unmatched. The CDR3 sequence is CASSLGIAGIQETQYF. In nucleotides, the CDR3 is TGTGCCAGCAGCTTAGGAATAGCGGGGATTCAAGAGACCCAGTACTTC.

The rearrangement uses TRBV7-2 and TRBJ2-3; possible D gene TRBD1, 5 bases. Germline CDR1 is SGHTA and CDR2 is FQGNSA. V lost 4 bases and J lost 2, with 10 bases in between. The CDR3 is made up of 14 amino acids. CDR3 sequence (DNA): TGTGCCAGCAGCTGGGGCCCTTACACAGATACGCAGTATTTT. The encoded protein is CASSWGPYTDTQYF.

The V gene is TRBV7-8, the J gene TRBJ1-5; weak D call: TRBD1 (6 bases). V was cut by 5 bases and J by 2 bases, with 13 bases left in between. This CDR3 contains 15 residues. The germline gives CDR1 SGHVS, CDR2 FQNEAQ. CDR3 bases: TGTGCCAGCAGCGCTACAGGGAACGGCAATCAGCCCCAGCATTTT. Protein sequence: CASSATGNGNQPQHF.

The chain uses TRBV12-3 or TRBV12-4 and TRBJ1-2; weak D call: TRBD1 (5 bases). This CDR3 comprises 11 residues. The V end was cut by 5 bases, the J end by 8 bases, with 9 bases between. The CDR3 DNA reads TGTGCCAGCAGTCCAAACAGGGGCTACACCTTC. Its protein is CASSPNRGYTF.

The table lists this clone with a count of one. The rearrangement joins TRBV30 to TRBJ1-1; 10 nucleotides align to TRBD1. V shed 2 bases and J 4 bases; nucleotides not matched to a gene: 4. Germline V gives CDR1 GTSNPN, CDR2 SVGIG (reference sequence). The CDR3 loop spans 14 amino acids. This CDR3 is CAWSWTGGTTEAFF. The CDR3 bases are TGTGCCTGGAGTTGGACAGGGGGGACCACTGAAGCTTTCTTT.

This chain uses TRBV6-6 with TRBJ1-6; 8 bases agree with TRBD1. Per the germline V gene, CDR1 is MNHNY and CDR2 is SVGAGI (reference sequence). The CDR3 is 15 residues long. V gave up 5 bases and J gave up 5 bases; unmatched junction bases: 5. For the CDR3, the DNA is TGTGCCAGCAGTACACAGGGGGGAGATAATTCACCCCTCCACTTT. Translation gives CASSTQGGDNSPLHF.

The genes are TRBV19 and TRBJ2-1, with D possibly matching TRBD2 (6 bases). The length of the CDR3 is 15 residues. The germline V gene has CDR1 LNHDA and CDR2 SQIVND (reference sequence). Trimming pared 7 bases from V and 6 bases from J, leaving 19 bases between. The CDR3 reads CASNSRLVIGNEQFF. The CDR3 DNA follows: TGTGCCAGTAACTCTAGACTAGTAATAGGCAATGAGCAGTTCTTC.

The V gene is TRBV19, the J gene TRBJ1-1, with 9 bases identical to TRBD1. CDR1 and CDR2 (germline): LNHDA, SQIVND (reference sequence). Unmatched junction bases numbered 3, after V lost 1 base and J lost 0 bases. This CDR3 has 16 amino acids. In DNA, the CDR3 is TGTGCCAGTAGTATAGGCCGGACAGGGGTGAACACTGAAGCTTTCTTT. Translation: CASSIGRTGVNTEAFF.

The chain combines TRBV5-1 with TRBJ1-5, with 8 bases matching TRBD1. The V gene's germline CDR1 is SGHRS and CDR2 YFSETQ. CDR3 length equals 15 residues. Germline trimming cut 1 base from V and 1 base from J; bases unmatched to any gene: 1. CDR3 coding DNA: TGCGCCAGCAGCTTGCAGGGGGCGAGCAATCAGCCCCAGCATTTT. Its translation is CASSLQGASNQPQHF. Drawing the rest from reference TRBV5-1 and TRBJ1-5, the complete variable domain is KAGVTQTPRYLIKTRGQQVTLSCSPISGHRSVSWYQQTPGQGLQFLFEYFSETQRNKGNFPGRFSGRQFSNSRSEMNVSTLELGDSALYLCASSLQGASNQPQHFGDGTRLSIL.

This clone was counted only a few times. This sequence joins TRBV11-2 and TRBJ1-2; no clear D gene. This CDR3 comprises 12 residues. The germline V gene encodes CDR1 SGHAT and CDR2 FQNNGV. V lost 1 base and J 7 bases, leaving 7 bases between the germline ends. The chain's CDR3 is CASSLGGSGYTF. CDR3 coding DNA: TGTGCCAGCAGCTTAGGCGGGTCTGGCTACACCTTC.

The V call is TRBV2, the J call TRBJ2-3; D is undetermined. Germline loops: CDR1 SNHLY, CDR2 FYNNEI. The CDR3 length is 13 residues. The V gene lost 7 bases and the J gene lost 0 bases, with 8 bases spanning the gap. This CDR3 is CASMSVSTDTQYF. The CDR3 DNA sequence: TGTGCCAGCATGTCGGTCAGCACAGATACGCAGTATTTT.

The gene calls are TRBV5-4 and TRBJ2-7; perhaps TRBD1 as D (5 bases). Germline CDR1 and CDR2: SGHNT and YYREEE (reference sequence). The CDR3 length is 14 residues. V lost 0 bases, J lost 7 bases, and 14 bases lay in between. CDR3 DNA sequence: TGTGCCAGCAGCTTGGGAGATGCAGGGCGGGAGCAGTACTTC. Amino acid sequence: CASSLGDAGREQYF. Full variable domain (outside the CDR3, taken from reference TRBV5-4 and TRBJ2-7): ETGVTQSPTHLIKTRGQQVTLRCSSQSGHNTVSWYQQALGQGPQFIFQYYREEENGRGNFPPRFSGLQFPNYSSELNVNALELDDSALYLCASSLGDAGREQYFGPGTRLTVT.

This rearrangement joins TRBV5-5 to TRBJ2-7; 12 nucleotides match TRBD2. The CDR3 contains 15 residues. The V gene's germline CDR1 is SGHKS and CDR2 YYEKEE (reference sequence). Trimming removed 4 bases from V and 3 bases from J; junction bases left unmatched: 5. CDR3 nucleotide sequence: TGTGCCAGCAGCCCACGACTAGCGGGGGACTACGAGCAGTACTTC. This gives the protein CASSPRLAGDYEQYF.